This T cell receptor (beta chain) was identified during a study of T cell responses to AZD1222 COVID-19 vaccine. A note on this clone: Antigen specificity is unknown.

TCRdb's table, derived via immunoSEQ multiplex PCR, lists solely in-frame clones and lacks some. The data show about 73,000 clones, approximately 92% seen once. CDR1 LNHDA and CDR2 SQIVND come from the germline V gene (reference sequence). CDR3 size: 14 residues. Trimming took 5 bases from V and 6 from J; bases not matched to a gene: 9. Broader study findings: Only a handful of individuals given AZD1222 were seropositive at baseline. As reported, nearly half of all spike-specific TCRs target variant regions that are unmutated. Spike-wide coverage was observed for vaccine-associated CD4 TCRs, with dominant responses at 160-218 and 743-854.

The sequence was obtained from an adult who received the AZD1222 COVID-19 vaccine. The V call is TRBV19, the J call TRBJ1-1; 7 bases are a match to TRBD1. The sample here was peripheral blood, taken 28 days after the second AZD1222 dose. The CDR3 DNA follows: TGTGCCAGTAGTGGCCTACAGGGGCGGTCTGAAGCTTTCTTT. Its translation: CASSGLQGRSEAFF. Full variable domain (remainder filled in from reference TRBV19 and TRBJ1-1): DGGITQSPKYLFRKEGQNVTLSCEQNLNHDAMYWYRQDPGQGLRLIYYSQIVNDFQKGDIAEGYSVSREKKESFPLTVTSAQKNPTAFYLCASSGLQGRSEAFFGQGTRLTVV.